One and the same sample provided the 27 T cell receptor beta chains below, sequenced in a study of T cell responses to AZD1222 COVID-19 vaccine (dated by TCRdb to the early 2020s). The library was generated by the immunoSEQ multiplex PCR assay. The source is immuneACCESS, and TCRdb retained only in-frame sequences with V and J called. Part of the clones is not carried over; for the studies checked, unresolved V genes explain less than half of this, and the remainder is unexplained. The sample profile shows more than 100,000 clones; 92% of them were found once. The top ten clonotypes cover approximately 1.5% of the sample. Per the publication, the time point label means: baseline before first vaccination. This material consisted of peripheral blood, taken on day 0 of AZD1222 vaccination. The receptors stem from an adult in good health.

The rearrangement links TRBV27 to TRBJ2-4; 12 nucleotides line up with TRBD1. Trimming cost V 6 bases and J 9 bases; bases outside gene matches: 12. The CDR3 loop spans 16 amino acids. Germline lookup yields CDR1 MNHEY and CDR2 SMNVEV (reference sequence). CDR3: CASSSLRDRGRVIQYF. The CDR3, as DNA: TGTGCCAGCAGCTCCCTCCGGGACAGGGGGCGGGTCATTCAGTACTTC.

The chain couples TRBV19 to TRBJ1-6, with D maybe TRBD1 (5 bases). The CDR3 loop spans 15 amino acids. Germline CDR1 and CDR2: LNHDA and SQIVND (reference sequence). V gave up 4 bases and J gave up 4 bases, with 11 bases separating them. The CDR3, as DNA: TGTGCCAGTAGTACCGGGACGGAATATAATTCACCCCTCCACTTT. The encoded protein is CASSTGTEYNSPLHF.

CDR3 sequence: CAWSGSDNIQYF. Here the CDR3 DNA reads TGTGCCTGGAGTGGGTCCGACAACATTCAGTACTTC. The V gene is TRBV30, the J gene TRBJ2-4; D not certain. The ends were cut back, 1 base at V and 7 bases at J, with 8 bases in the middle. CDR3 length equals 12 residues. CDR1 and CDR2 (germline): GTSNPN, SVGIG (reference sequence).

CDR3 residues: CASSFGQGIGQPQHF. The CDR3 nucleotides read TGTGCCAGCAGCTTTGGACAGGGGATCGGTCAGCCCCAGCATTTT. The V and J genes are TRBV7-2 and TRBJ1-5, with 9 bases lining up with TRBD1. This CDR3 spans 15 amino acids. V lost 3 bases and J lost 6; bases outside the gene matches: 6. Germline lookup yields CDR1 SGHTA and CDR2 FQGNSA.

V and J are TRBV10-3 and TRBJ2-7; 11 bases line up with TRBD1. Losses at the gene ends were 8 bases for V and 1 base for J; bases not matched to a gene: 7. CDR1 ENHRY and CDR2 SYGVKD come from the germline V gene. CDR3 size: 15 residues. Written as DNA, the CDR3 is TGTGCCATCTGGACAGGGACAGGGGGGTCCTACGAGCAGTACTTC. Its translation is CAIWTGTGGSYEQYF.

V usage is TRBV3-1 (or the pseudogene TRBV3-2) and J usage is TRBJ2-5; TRBD1 agrees at 7 bases. CDR3 length: 17 amino acids. The trim removed 3 bases at V and 2 bases at J, leaving 12 bases unmatched. CDR1 is LGHDT and CDR2 is YNNKEL in the germline V gene (reference sequence). The chain's CDR3 is CASSHYPRDSGQETQYF. DNA for the CDR3: TGTGCCAGCAGCCATTACCCCCGGGACAGCGGTCAAGAGACCCAGTACTTC.

Concerning this clone: The same CDR3 is also encoded by other DNA sequences in this sample. The V gene is TRBV9, the J gene TRBJ1-5, with 10 bases matching TRBD1. The germline V gene encodes CDR1 SGDLS and CDR2 YYNGEE. J gave up 4 bases and V 0 bases, and 1 base lay outside the gene matches. The CDR3 has 15 residues. The CDR3 here is CASSVGTGGNQPQHF. CDR3 coding DNA: TGTGCCAGCAGCGTAGGGACAGGGGGTAATCAGCCCCAGCATTTT.

This clone was recorded only once. The chain is built from TRBV5-1 and TRBJ2-2; a weak D match, TRBD1 (5 bases). V was trimmed by 1 base and J by 3 bases, leaving 10 bases between them. This CDR3 region has 15 residues. CDR1 and CDR2 from the germline V gene are SGHRS and YFSETQ. This CDR3 reads CASSLQGAHTGELFF. DNA of the CDR3: TGCGCCAGCAGCTTGCAAGGGGCCCACACCGGGGAGCTGTTTTTT.

This rearrangement joins TRBV10-2 to TRBJ1-1, with D possibly being TRBD1 (5 bases). Trimming removed 9 bases at V and 0 bases at J, with 17 bases between. CDR1 is WSHSY and CDR2 is SAAADI in the germline V gene. CDR3 length equals 15 residues. The CDR3 region is CASRGRDRLNTEAFF. Written as DNA, the CDR3 is TGCGCCAGTCGGGGCAGGGACCGTCTGAACACTGAAGCTTTCTTT.

CDR3 DNA sequence: TGTGCCAGCACCGACGGACAGGGGGCTAACTATGGCTACACCTTC. Residues: CASTDGQGANYGYTF. The chain employs TRBV28 and TRBJ1-2; 10 nucleotides match TRBD1. The germline V gene has CDR1 MDHEN and CDR2 SYDVKM. J was trimmed by 0 bases and V by 7 bases; bases with no gene match: 5. This CDR3 spans 15 amino acids.

The chain links TRBV24-1 to TRBJ1-2, with a tentative D call TRBD1 (6 bases). The CDR3 sequence is 17 residues long. Between the trimmed V and J ends, which lost 5 bases and 0 bases, there was a span of 18 bases. Germline CDR1 KGHDR, CDR2 SFDVKD. The CDR3 region has the DNA TGTGCCACCAGTGGAATTAGCCATGGACAGCCTAACTATGGCTACACCTTC. This sequence encodes CATSGISHGQPNYGYTF.

The chain carries TRBV7-2 and TRBJ1-6, with D perhaps TRBD1 (6 bases). Looked up from germline, CDR1 is SGHTA and CDR2 is FQGNSA. The CDR3 length is 13 residues. V lost 4 bases to trimming and J lost 13 bases, with 14 bases between them. The CDR3 reads CASSSFDGGPLHF. As DNA, the CDR3 is TGTGCCAGCAGCTCCTTCGACGGGGGCCCCCTCCACTTT.

The chain couples TRBV30 to TRBJ1-3, with D perhaps TRBD1 (6 bases). CDR3 length: 13 amino acids. Trimming cost V 0 bases and J 4 bases, with 7 bases left between them. CDR1 GTSNPN and CDR2 SVGIG come from the germline V gene (reference sequence). CDR3 DNA sequence: TGTGCCTGGAGTGTTACAGGGGGAAACACCATATATTTT. Translated: CAWSVTGGNTIYF.

This chain connects TRBV30 to TRBJ1-6; D call uncertain. The CDR3 runs 15 residues. Germline V lookup: CDR1 GTSNPN, CDR2 SVGIG (reference sequence). The V end was cut by 0 bases, the J end by 3 bases, with 9 bases between. The DNA of the CDR3 is TGTGCCTGGAGTGTGGGGAACCTCTATAATTCACCCCTCCACTTT. Amino acid sequence: CAWSVGNLYNSPLHF.

The CDR3 DNA follows: TGCGCCAGCAACCCGGGAGGGGGCGCCCGCTCTGGGGCCAACGTCCTGACTTTC. It encodes CASNPGGGARSGANVLTF. The J gene is TRBJ2-6, the V gene TRBV5-1; a possible D gene is TRBD2 (8 bases). The CDR3 consists of 18 residues. V dropped 6 bases and J dropped 0 bases, with 19 bases sitting between them. Per germline, CDR1 SGHRS and CDR2 YFSETQ.

J is TRBJ1-2 and V is TRBV30; maybe TRBD1 (6 bases). The CDR3 is 13 residues long. Germline V CDR1 and CDR2: GTSNPN, SVGIG (reference sequence). Deletions cut 1 base from V and 4 bases from J, with 10 bases between. CDR3 sequence reads: CAWSGGHSYGYTF. Written as DNA, the CDR3 is TGTGCCTGGAGTGGGGGGCACAGCTATGGCTACACCTTC.

The V gene is TRBV7-9, the J gene TRBJ1-1; D is possibly TRBD1 (6 bases). The CDR3 runs 13 residues. CDR1 is SEHNR and CDR2 is FQNEAQ in the germline V gene (reference sequence). Trimming pared 5 bases from V and 1 base from J, leaving 8 bases between. The CDR3 nucleotides read TGTGCCAGCAGCCTGACAGGGAACACTGAAGCTTTCTTT. Its protein product is CASSLTGNTEAFF. Full variable domain (remainder filled in from reference TRBV7-9 and TRBJ1-1): DTGVSQNPRHKITKRGQNVTFRCDPISEHNRLYWYRQTLGQGPEFLTYFQNEAQLEKSRLLSDRFSAERPKGSFSTLEIQRTEQGDSAMYLCASSLTGNTEAFFGQGTRLTVV.

CDR3 nucleotides: TGTGCCAGCAGCGGGACAGGGGAATTCGGCGGCTACACCTTC. Its translation: CASSGTGEFGGYTF. V gene TRBV27 combines with J gene TRBJ1-2; TRBD1 agrees at 10 bases. CDR3 length: 14 residues. Germline trimming cut 6 bases from V and 8 bases from J; bases unmatched to any gene: 9. Per the germline V gene, CDR1 is MNHEY and CDR2 is SMNVEV (reference sequence).

The V and J genes are TRBV2 and TRBJ2-1; the match to TRBD2 covers 7 bases. This CDR3 has 14 residues. Per the germline V gene, CDR1 is SNHLY and CDR2 is FYNNEI. V lost 10 bases to trimming and J lost 4 bases; unmatched junction nucleotides: 10. The CDR3 DNA reads as TGTGCCATAGTGGCGGGAGTTAAGTACAATGAGCAGTTCTTC. As protein: CAIVAGVKYNEQFF.

The chain has TRBV30 and TRBJ1-6; D is undetermined. V was trimmed by 3 bases and J by 3 bases, leaving 6 bases between them. The CDR3 spans 13 residues. CDR1 GTSNPN and CDR2 SVGIG come from the germline V gene (reference sequence). The CDR3 region has the DNA TGTGCCTGGAGCAGTCTCTATAATTCACCCCTCCACTTT. Encoded protein: CAWSSLYNSPLHF.

The V call is TRBV29-1, the J call TRBJ2-1, with D perhaps matching TRBD2 (6 bases). CDR1 and CDR2 from the germline V gene are SQVTM and ANQGSEA. V was clipped by 3 bases and J by 13 bases, with 10 bases between them. The CDR3 sequence is 10 residues long. The CDR3 nucleotides are TGCAGCGTTGACAGGGAGGTCCAGTTCTTC. It translates to CSVDREVQFF.

This clone has more than one count but fewer than ten. This chain links TRBV6-4 with TRBJ2-1, with D perhaps given as TRBD1 or TRBD2 (5 bases each). Germline lookup yields CDR1 MRHNA and CDR2 SNTAGT. Trimming cost V 2 bases and J 1 base, with 9 bases left between them. CDR3 length: 15 amino acids. The CDR3 loop reads CASSDPGPSYNEQFF. DNA for the CDR3: TGTGCCAGCAGTGACCCGGGACCATCCTACAATGAGCAGTTCTTC.

V usage is TRBV5-6 and J usage is TRBJ1-6; the D gene is possibly TRBD1 (5 bases). Per germline, CDR1 SGHDT and CDR2 YYEEEE. V lost 1 base, J lost 7 bases, and 9 bases lay in between. This CDR3 has 14 residues. The CDR3 protein is CASSLTGTNSPLHF. DNA for the CDR3: TGTGCCAGCAGCTTGACAGGAACAAATTCACCCCTCCACTTT.

V gene TRBV9 combines with J gene TRBJ1-2, with no clear D. The V end lost 3 bases, the J end lost 3 bases, and 18 bases lay between the germline ends. This CDR3 region has 16 residues. Germline V gene sequence: CDR1 SGDLS, CDR2 YYNGEE. CDR3 loop: CASSGRLGLWDYGYTF. Written as DNA, the CDR3 is TGTGCCAGCAGCGGGAGATTGGGCCTCTGGGACTATGGCTACACCTTC.

This clone was detected a few times. This chain links TRBV30 with TRBJ1-1; TRBD1 might be the D (5 bases). From germline, CDR1 is GTSNPN and CDR2 SVGIG (reference sequence). The CDR3 is made up of 13 amino acids. V lost 3 bases and J 10 bases, leaving 18 bases between the germline ends. CDR3 sequence: CAWSLTSLGGAFF. The DNA for the CDR3 is TGTGCCTGGAGCCTGACATCCCTTGGGGGAGCTTTCTTT.

The genes are TRBV5-8 and TRBJ1-1; tentative D call: TRBD1 (5 bases). This CDR3 region has 15 residues. Trimming cost V 4 bases and J 5 bases, with 18 bases left between them. CDR1 and CDR2 (germline): SGHTS, YDEGEE. The CDR3 sequence is CASSVGTGRSTEAFF. Written as DNA, the CDR3 is TGTGCCAGCAGCGTCGGGACGGGGCGGAGTACTGAAGCTTTCTTT.

The rearrangement links TRBV6-7 to TRBJ1-3, with a weak D call TRBD1 (5 bases). TRBV6-7 is given ORF status, its function remaining uncertain. CDR3 length: 15 amino acids. Trimming cost V 6 bases and J 0 bases, with 12 bases left between them. CDR3 nucleotides: TGTGCCAGCAGGCACAGGATCCACTCTGGAAACACCATATATTTT. Protein: CASRHRIHSGNTIYF.